This TCR beta chain is from a study of blood T cell repertoires in COVID-19. At the level of the study: T cells, B-cell-depleted T cells, or PBMCs supplied cDNA or gDNA.

The protocol was immunoSEQ multiplex PCR, while the TCRdb copy is restricted to in-frame clones and leaves out a portion. The sample carries more than 200,000 clones, 65% to 85% recorded once. Germline V gene sequence: CDR1 MDHEN, CDR2 SYDVKM. The CDR3 length is 13 residues. V was cut by 9 bases and J by 5 bases, with 14 bases left in between. The V call is TRBV28, the J call TRBJ1-3, with a possible D match to TRBD1 (6 bases). This clonotype was obtained from a woman aged 40 to 50 with active or convalescent COVID-19. Sequencing was carried out using peripheral blood. CDR3 nucleotides: TGTGCCAGTTTAACAGGGAGCCGAAACACCATATATTTT. As protein: CASLTGSRNTIYF.